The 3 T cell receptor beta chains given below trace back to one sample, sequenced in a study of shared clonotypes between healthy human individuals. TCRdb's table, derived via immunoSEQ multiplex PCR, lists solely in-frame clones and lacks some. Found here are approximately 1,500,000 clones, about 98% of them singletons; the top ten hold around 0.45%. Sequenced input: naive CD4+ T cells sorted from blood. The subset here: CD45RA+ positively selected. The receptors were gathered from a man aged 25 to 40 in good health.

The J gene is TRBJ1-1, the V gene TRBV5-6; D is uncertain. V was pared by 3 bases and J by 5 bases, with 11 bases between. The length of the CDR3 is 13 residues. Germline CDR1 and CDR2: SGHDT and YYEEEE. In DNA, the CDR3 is TGTGCCAGCAGCTCAGGAATAGGGACTGAAGCTTTCTTT. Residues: CASSSGIGTEAFF.

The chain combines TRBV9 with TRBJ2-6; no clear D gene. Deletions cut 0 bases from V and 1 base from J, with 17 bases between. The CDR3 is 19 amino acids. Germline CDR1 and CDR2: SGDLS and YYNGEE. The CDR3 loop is CASSVAPRPKGSGANVLTF. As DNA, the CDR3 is TGTGCCAGCAGCGTAGCGCCGAGACCTAAGGGATCTGGGGCCAACGTCCTGACTTTC.

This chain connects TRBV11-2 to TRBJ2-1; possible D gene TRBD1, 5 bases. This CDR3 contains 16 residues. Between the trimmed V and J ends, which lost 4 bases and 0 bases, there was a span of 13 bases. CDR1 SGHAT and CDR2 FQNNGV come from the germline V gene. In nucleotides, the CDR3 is TGTGCCAGCAGCTCCCTCTGGGGCGGCTCCTACAATGAGCAGTTCTTC. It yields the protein CASSSLWGGSYNEQFF. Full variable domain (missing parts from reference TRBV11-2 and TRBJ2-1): EAGVAQSPRYKIIEKRQSVAFWCNPISGHATLYWYQQILGQGPKLLIQFQNNGVVDDSQLPKDRFSAERLKGVDSTLKIQPAKLEDSAVYLCASSSLWGGSYNEQFFGPGTRLTVL.